The clone carrying this T cell receptor (beta chain) was counted a few times. Antigen: not known. These data originate in a study of T-cell reconstitution after alpha-beta-depleted transplantation in children. The study, taken as a whole, reports: Reportedly, roughly two months post-transplant, alpha-beta T cells arose from several hundred expanded graft clones. Newly produced T cells mostly provided counts and TCRbeta diversity after one year, as hyperexpanded clones declined. After transplant, high TCRbeta diversity at day 60 in some patients arose from surviving recipient T cells and thymic progenitors.

Construction of the TCRbeta library involved unique molecular identifiers. TCRdb redid the calling of the PCR reads with MiXCR, one entry per CDR3 protein. The table shows about 460,000 distinct CDR3 sequences, with 11% occurring only once. The sequenced sample was PBMCs, mostly from graft donor cells, obtained 180 days after TCRalphabeta/CD19-depleted stem cell transplant. The receptor comes from a female patient aged 2-9 years who had a stem cell transplant for aplastic anemia, so the T cells may come from the graft donor.

The CDR3 sequence is CASSLPSGSGTDTQYF. The CDR3 bases are TGTGCCAGCAGCTTACCTAGCGGGAGTGGCACAGATACGCAGTATTTT. The chain uses TRBV7-9 and TRBJ2-3; 10 bases are a match to TRBD2. The V segment lost 2 bases and the J segment 1 base; nucleotides outside the gene matches: 3. The germline CDR1 and CDR2 sequences are SEHNR and FQNEAQ (reference sequence). The CDR3 is made up of 16 amino acids.